The subject of this entry is one T cell receptor (beta chain). Many counts were recorded for this clonotype. The specificity of this receptor is unknown. No clone much larger than this one lies a single base away; base qualities are absent. Library construction relied on 5' RACE. The sequencer was a NextSeq 500. In the TCR library protocol, a unique molecular identifier was attached to each TCR cDNA molecule so that PCR and sequencing errors could be corrected. Processing in the source paper ran as follows. TCR identification, UMI-based error correction and CDR3 extraction were all carried out with Decombinator tools. TCRs above a frequency of 2 per 1,000, corresponding to the top 1% of the tumor frequency distribution, were defined as expanded. Renyi diversity was computed with the R vegan package after each repertoire had been subsampled 100 times to 5,000 TCRs. CDR3 similarity networks were constructed using string-kernel similarity of amino acid triplets, with links drawn between CDR3s whose pairwise similarity was above 0.82. TCRdb took the public reads, trimmed them with fastp at Q25, ran MiXCR for clone calling and kept in-frame beta chains. Rows matching on CDR3 protein sequence are summarized as one entry with the most common DNA and genes. TCRdb's processing, not the study's, gives the V and J calls here. The sample profile shows 25,000 or so distinct CDR3 sequences; around 4.5% of them were found once. More than 4.5% of the sample is taken by the ten largest.

This entry is derived from a study of spatial heterogeneity in lung cancer (dated by TCRdb to about 2019). Concerning the study at large: Beta-chain transcripts were consistently detected in greater numbers than alpha-chain transcripts, which likely reflects a higher abundance of beta-chain transcripts. In the raw uncorrected reads, each unique combination of TCR and UMI appeared on average more than ten times. The study quantitatively compared TCR alpha and beta repertoires across multiple tumor regions, matched nontumor lung and blood in non-small cell lung cancer. Nonsynonymous mutation counts, determined by whole-exome sequencing of tumor tissue, were related to TCR repertoire features. Both alpha and beta chains were TCR-sequenced in 200 or so tumor regions, under 85 matched nontumor lung samples and roughly 50 PBMC samples obtained at surgery.

The CDR3, from cysteine to phenylalanine, totals 14 residues. Only the CDR3 DNA is retained, 42 bases long and in frame from the first base. Germline trimming amounts to 5 bases on V and 5 bases on J, with 6 as the count of junction bases outside the gene matches. CDR1 and CDR2 were assigned from the germline V gene (reference sequence) as LNHDA and SQIVND. What this sample's time point label stands for: sample taken at primary tumor resection. The donors were 72 patients from the lung TRACERx cohort who had early-stage, untreated non-small cell lung cancer. Without any cell sorting, TCR sequencing was performed on whole RNA extracted either from tumor and nontumor lung tissue or from cryopreserved PBMC samples. Only patients for whom sufficient RNA was available from at least two tumor regions were selected for TCR sequencing. Summary of the overall study and its limitations: Ubiquitous expanded tumor TCRs showed up in blood more often at tumor resection than at routine follow-up. Confirming at a functional level the hypothesis that regional TCRs recognize regional mutations was considered to require additional single-cell paired TCR alpha and beta sequencing.

The receptor was isolated from a male donor with early-stage non-small cell lung cancer. Rearrangement joined TRBV19 to TRBJ2-5, with 9 bases in between that match TRBD1. Sequenced here: PBMCs, sampled at surgery. The DNA is as follows: TGTGCCAGTAGTCTACAGGGGGCTGGTGAGACCCAGTACTTC. It specifies CASSLQGAGETQYF.